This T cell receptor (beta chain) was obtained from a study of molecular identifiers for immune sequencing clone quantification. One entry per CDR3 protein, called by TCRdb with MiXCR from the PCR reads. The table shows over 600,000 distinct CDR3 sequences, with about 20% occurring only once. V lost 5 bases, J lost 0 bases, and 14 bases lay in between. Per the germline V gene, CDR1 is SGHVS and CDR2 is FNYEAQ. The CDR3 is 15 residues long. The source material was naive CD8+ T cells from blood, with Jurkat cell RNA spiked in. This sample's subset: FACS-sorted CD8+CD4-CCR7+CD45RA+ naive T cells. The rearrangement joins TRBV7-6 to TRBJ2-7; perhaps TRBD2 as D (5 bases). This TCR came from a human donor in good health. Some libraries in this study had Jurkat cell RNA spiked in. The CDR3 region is CASSPSGYSSYEQYF. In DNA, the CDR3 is TGTGCCAGCAGCCCGAGCGGATACAGCTCCTACGAGCAGTACTTC.